These 10 T cell receptor beta chains were sequenced from one sample in a study of shared clonotypes between healthy human individuals. Profiled with immunoSEQ multiplex PCR; TCRdb holds only in-frame clones, not every one. The data show about 1,500,000 clones, roughly 96% seen once. The sample consisted of naive CD4+ T cells sorted from blood. Subset: CD45RA+ positively selected. These receptors came from a man aged 30-40 years in good health.

On this clone: Different DNA sequences within this sample yield the same CDR3. This chain joins TRBV9 and TRBJ2-1; 12 bases agree with TRBD2. The CDR3 sequence is 15 residues long. Germline V gene sequence: CDR1 SGDLS, CDR2 YYNGEE. V gave up 3 bases and J gave up 3 bases; unmatched junction bases: 1. In DNA form, the CDR3 reads TGTGCCAGCAGCGGGGGACTAGCGGGCTACAATGAGCAGTTCTTC. Protein product: CASSGGLAGYNEQFF.

The chain couples TRBV30 to TRBJ1-5; 8 bases fit TRBD1. The CDR3 has 16 amino acids. Looked up from germline, CDR1 is GTSNPN and CDR2 is SVGIG (reference sequence). Trimming took 5 bases from V and 2 from J; bases not matched to a gene: 11. CDR3 DNA: TGTGCCTGGGGTGCAGGGGGCGCGTTAGGCAATCAGCCCCAGCATTTT. It specifies CAWGAGGALGNQPQHF.

This chain uses TRBV5-1 with TRBJ2-1, with no clear D. Germline loops: CDR1 SGHRS, CDR2 YFSETQ. The V gene lost 4 bases and the J gene lost 0 bases, with 8 bases spanning the gap. The CDR3 contains 14 residues. The CDR3 loop is CASSPPASYNEQFF. CDR3 sequence (DNA): TGCGCCAGCAGCCCCCCGGCCTCCTACAATGAGCAGTTCTTC.

The chain combines TRBV2 with TRBJ2-1; 12 positions agree with TRBD2. Germline values: CDR1 SNHLY, CDR2 FYNNEI. This CDR3 has 17 residues. Germline trimming cut 8 bases from V and 8 bases from J; bases unmatched to any gene: 16. As DNA, the CDR3 is TGTGCCAGCCGGTCAGGTCGACTAGCGGGAGCAGTAGATGAGCAGTTCTTC. It translates to CASRSGRLAGAVDEQFF.

This clone was counted once. The rearrangement joins TRBV2 to TRBJ2-2, with 7 bases fitting TRBD1. CDR1 is SNHLY and CDR2 is FYNNEI in the germline V gene. Trimming took 6 bases from V and 6 from J; bases not matched to a gene: 10. The CDR3 sequence is 15 residues long. CDR3 sequence reads: CASSFDRVSPGELFF. The CDR3 DNA reads TGTGCCAGCAGCTTTGACAGGGTGTCGCCCGGGGAGCTGTTTTTT.

The chain is built from TRBV21-1 and TRBJ2-7; TRBD2, the D gene given by the table, was not confirmed from the DNA. TRBV21-1 is a pseudogene segment. The length of the CDR3 is 14 residues. CDR3 sequence reads: CASSRSSGGYEQYF. The CDR3, as DNA: TGTGCCAGCAGCAGGAGTAGCGGGGGCTACGAGCAGTACTTC.

V usage is TRBV4-1 and J usage is TRBJ2-5; a possible D gene is TRBD1 (6 bases). The CDR3 consists of 14 residues. V gave up 3 bases and J gave up 0 bases, with 8 bases separating them. The germline CDR1 and CDR2 sequences are MGHRA and YSYEKL. In DNA form, the CDR3 reads TGCGCCAGCAGCCACTACAGGGACCAAGAGACCCAGTACTTC. Its translation is CASSHYRDQETQYF.

The chain couples TRBV6-6 to TRBJ2-2, with D possibly being TRBD1 (6 bases). Trimming removed 6 bases at V and 6 bases at J, with 14 bases between. Germline V gene lookup returns CDR1 MNHNY and CDR2 SVGAGI (reference sequence). The CDR3 is 14 residues long. The DNA of the CDR3 is TGTGCCAGCAGCTTCACTCAGGGGCCCGGGGAGCTGTTTTTT. This gives the protein CASSFTQGPGELFF.

The rearrangement joins TRBV5-8 to TRBJ2-2, with 11 bases fitting TRBD2. The germline gives CDR1 SGHTS, CDR2 YDEGEE. The J segment lost 2 bases and the V segment lost 5 bases, leaving 5 bases of the junction unmatched. This CDR3 comprises 16 residues. CDR3 in DNA: TGTGCCAGCAGAGGTAGCGGGAGGGCCAACACCGGGGAGCTGTTTTTT. It is translated as CASRGSGRANTGELFF.

The J gene is TRBJ2-6, the V gene TRBV28; no clear D gene. V gave up 6 bases and J gave up 1 base, with 10 bases separating them. In germline, CDR1 is MDHEN, CDR2 SYDVKM. The CDR3 is made up of 15 amino acids. In DNA form, the CDR3 reads TGTGCCAGCAGCCCAGACGGTTCTGGGGCCAACGTCCTGACTTTC. It is translated as CASSPDGSGANVLTF.